These 9 T cell receptor beta chains originate from one sample sequenced in a study of tumor and adjacent non-tumor tissue in lung cancer. RNA was extracted from bulk tissue without any cell sorting. TCRbeta libraries were built with three rounds of nested PCR, modified from ARM-PCR. TCRdb itself ran the multiplex PCR reads through MiXCR, one entry per CDR3 protein. The sample shows 60,000 to 85,000 distinct CDR3 sequences, over 75% of them seen only once. Sequencing was performed on lung tumor tissue. The source of these receptors is a woman in her fifties or sixties with non-small cell lung cancer.

This clonotype was seen just once. One junction end disagrees with the germline gene, perhaps due to a read error. The chain recombines TRBV6-6 with TRBJ1-6, with a tentative D call TRBD1 (5 bases). There are 16 residues in the CDR3. CDR1 MNHNY and CDR2 SVGAGI come from the germline V gene (reference sequence). The CDR3 loop is CTSNSPGAPGDSPLHF. Here the CDR3 DNA reads TGTACCAGCAATTCACCCGGGGCGCCGGGCGATTCACCCCTACACTTT.

As regards this clonotype: One end of the junction fails to match germline, which may point to a read error. V usage is TRBV12-3 or TRBV12-4 and J usage is TRBJ2-2, with 11 bases that match TRBD1. The CDR3 extends over 16 amino acids. The CDR3 bases are TGTGCCAGCAATCCGGGACAGGGGGTAGACACCCGGGAGCTGTTTTTT. This translates into CASNPGQGVDTRELFF.

As concerns this clonotype: A much bigger clone sits one base away, suggesting this may be a read error. This chain joins TRBV2 and TRBJ1-5, with D maybe TRBD1 (6 bases). V lost 1 base and J 11 bases, leaving 18 bases between the germline ends. CDR3 size: 15 residues. Germline lookup yields CDR1 SNHLY and CDR2 FYNNEI. The CDR3 nucleotides read TGTGCCAGCAGTGAAGTATGGGGGCACCAGCAGTCCCAGCATTTT. Translating gives CASSEVWGHQQSQHF. Full variable domain (rest looked up from reference TRBV2 and TRBJ1-5): EPEVTQTPSHQVTQMGQEVILRCVPISNHLYFYWYRQILGQKVEFLVSFYNNEISEKSEIFDDQFSVERPDGSNFTLKIRSTKLEDSAMYFCASSEVWGHQQSQHFGDGTRLSIL.

In the case of this clonotype: An end of the junction differs from the germline gene, which may be a read error. The chain employs TRBV11-1 and TRBJ2-1; D gene ambiguous. This CDR3 has 15 amino acids. The germline V gene encodes CDR1 SGHAT and CDR2 FQDESV (reference sequence). The CDR3 loop reads CASSPTPSMGYEKFF. In DNA form, the CDR3 reads TGTGCCAGCAGCCCGACTCCTTCGATGGGCTATGAGAAGTTCTTC.

Regarding this clonotype: The junction differs from germline at one of its ends, possibly a read error. CDR3 DNA sequence: TGTGCCAGCCGAAACCCACAGGGGACGAATCAGACCCAGCATTTT. Amino acids: CASRNPQGTNQTQHF. This chain uses TRBV28 with TRBJ1-5; 7 bases are shared with TRBD1. The CDR3 is 15 amino acids. Germline CDR1 reads MDHEN; CDR2 reads SYDVKM.

Note on this clonotype: One end of the junction fails to match germline, which may point to a read error. Written as DNA, the CDR3 is TGTGCTAGCAGCCTCGCGCGGACCCAGTACTTC. This translates into CASSLARTQYF. The chain uses TRBV11-2 and TRBJ2-5; D not resolved. Germline values: CDR1 SGHAT, CDR2 FQNNGV. This CDR3 region has 11 residues.

Regarding this clonotype: One junction end disagrees with the germline gene, perhaps due to a read error. The gene calls are TRBV6-1 and TRBJ1-2, with no clear D. CDR1 and CDR2 (germline): MNHNS, SASEGT. The CDR3 runs 13 residues. The CDR3 nucleotides read TGTGCTAGCAGAGACCTGACAAGCTATTACTACACCTTC. Protein: CASRDLTSYYYTF.

On this clonotype itself: A much larger clone is a single base away; this may be a read error. The genes are TRBV28 and TRBJ1-4; 9 bases are a match to TRBD1. The CDR3 has 14 residues. Germline-derived CDR1 and CDR2 are MDHEN and SYDVKM. The CDR3 sequence is CTSSSTGGKGELFF. CDR3 bases: TGTACCAGCAGTTCGACAGGGGGAAAAGGGGAACTGTTTTTT.

In regard to this clonotype: The conserved phenylalanine or tryptophan is not found at the CDR3 terminus, so this likely reflects a read error. The V call is TRBV11-2, the J call TRBJ2-2; no firm D call. CDR1 is SGHAT, CDR2 FQNNGV, per germline. The CDR3 runs 13 residues. DNA of the CDR3: TGCGCCAGCAGCGTCGAGAACACCGGGGAGCTGTTTTCT. It yields the protein CASSVENTGELFS.